The next 2 T cell receptor beta chains were all read from a single sample in a study of siplizumab effects on memory and regulatory T cells. Sequencing used immunoSEQ multiplex PCR; TCRdb keeps in-frame clones, though not all of them. This sample has 80,000 to 130,000 clones; around 90% occur once, and the top ten carry roughly 2.7%. Specimen: CD4+ T cells sorted from blood. The origin of the receptors is a human donor in good health. Some clones in this sample may be carry-over from other donors' samples.

The chain employs TRBV28 and TRBJ2-1; D ambiguous. This CDR3 is built from 11 residues. V lost 3 bases, J lost 7 bases, and 4 bases lay in between. Germline CDR1 and CDR2: MDHEN and SYDVKM. The CDR3 is CASSFYNEQFF. The CDR3 coding sequence is TGTGCCAGCAGTTTTTATAATGAGCAGTTCTTC. Filled out from reference TRBV28 and TRBJ2-1, the complete variable domain reads DVKVTQSSRYLVKRTGEKVFLECVQDMDHENMFWYRQDPGLGLRLIYFSYDVKMKEKGDIPEGYSVSREKKERFSLILESASTNQTSMYLCASSFYNEQFFGPGTRLTVL.

The rearrangement links TRBV19 to TRBJ2-2; 8 positions match TRBD1. V dropped 4 bases and J dropped 6; count of bases not matched to a gene: 7. Per germline, CDR1 LNHDA and CDR2 SQIVND (reference sequence). This CDR3 spans 15 amino acids. The CDR3 region is CASSKAGGLAGELFF. The CDR3, as DNA: TGTGCCAGTAGTAAGGCAGGGGGCTTAGCCGGGGAGCTGTTTTTT.